This passage covers 18 T cell receptor beta chains from one sample sequenced in a study of blood T cells in healthy people across ages. Primed by a sample-barcoded 5' primer and a J-beta primer mix, a second PCR proceeded for roughly 7 to 11 cycles. MiXCR, run by TCRdb on the 5' RACE reads, gives a single entry per CDR3 protein. The data show approximately 680,000 distinct CDR3 sequences, about 30% seen once. Sequences were obtained from blood. These receptors originate from a woman over 75 in good health.

As for this clonotype: A clone one base away is much larger, so this may be a read error. The V call is TRBV25-1, the J call TRBJ2-5; TRBD2 matches at 9 bases. The CDR3 loop spans 17 amino acids. Germline CDR1 reads MGHDK; CDR2 reads SYGVNS. The ends lost 4 bases at V and 4 bases at J; junction bases unmatched: 13. The CDR3 DNA sequence: TGTGCCAGCAGTGGGAAAGCGGGGGGCCCGCTTGGAGAGACCCAGTACTTC. This translates into CASSGKAGGPLGETQYF.

About this clonotype: This sequence may be a read error, since a much larger clone differs from it by one base. Since the CDR3 does not end with the conserved phenylalanine or tryptophan, this likely comes from a read error. The chain carries TRBV20-1 and TRBJ2-5, with D perhaps given as TRBD1 or TRBD2 (5 bases each). Trimming removed 6 bases at V and 3 bases at J, with 11 bases between. The CDR3 has 12 amino acids. CDR1 is DFQATT and CDR2 is SNEGSKA in the germline V gene (reference sequence). The CDR3 protein is CSARDAEETQYV. CDR3 nucleotide sequence: TGCAGTGCCCGGGACGCCGAAGAGACCCAGTACGTC.

This clonotype was found many times. This chain joins TRBV6-5 and TRBJ1-1; 8 bases fit TRBD1. J was trimmed by 4 bases and V by 6 bases; bases with no gene match: 4. The CDR3 contains 13 residues. From germline, CDR1 is MNHEY and CDR2 SVGAGI. CDR3 amino acids: CASRETGGTEAFF. The CDR3 DNA reads TGTGCCAGCAGAGAAACAGGGGGCACTGAAGCTTTCTTT.

This clonotype was seen only a few times. CDR3 protein: CSARASTLYGYTF. Written as DNA, the CDR3 is TGCAGTGCTAGAGCGTCAACCCTATATGGCTACACCTTC. The chain recombines TRBV20-1 with TRBJ1-2; no firm D call. The CDR3 sequence is 13 residues long. CDR1 DFQATT and CDR2 SNEGSKA come from the germline V gene (reference sequence). Trimming shortened V by 1 base and J by 5 bases, and 11 bases separated the two germline ends.

This clonotype was counted ten times or more. The gene calls are TRBV5-1 and TRBJ2-1; 12 bases are a match to TRBD1. The CDR3 covers 16 residues. V lost 4 bases to trimming and J lost 9 bases; unmatched junction nucleotides: 11. Germline V CDR1 and CDR2: SGHRS, YFSETQ. The CDR3 region is CASSLQLGTGGSEQFF. The CDR3 region has the DNA TGCGCCAGCAGCCTCCAACTCGGGACAGGGGGCAGTGAGCAGTTCTTC.

The J gene is TRBJ1-4, the V gene TRBV6-5, with 7 bases matching TRBD1. The length of the CDR3 is 15 residues. V trimming: 5 bases; J trimming: 1 base; junction bases outside the gene matches: 4. Germline V gene lookup returns CDR1 MNHEY and CDR2 SVGAGI. Here the CDR3 DNA reads TGTGCCAGCAGTGGGGGGGACAGAACTAATGAAAAACTGTTTTTT. Protein product: CASSGGDRTNEKLFF.

The rearrangement links TRBV9 to TRBJ2-7, with D unresolved. The CDR3 runs to 14 residues. The V end lost 0 bases, the J end lost 2 bases, and 9 bases lay between the germline ends. Germline V gene data show CDR1 as SGDLS and CDR2 as YYNGEE. The CDR3 reads CASSVVPITYEQYF. The CDR3, as DNA: TGTGCCAGCAGCGTAGTCCCGATAACCTACGAGCAGTACTTC.

CDR3 nucleotide sequence: TGCAGTGCTAGCTTACCGCGGGAACATCCTGGGGAGCAGTACTTC. It specifies CSASLPREHPGEQYF. The chain uses TRBV20-1 and TRBJ2-7, with D possibly TRBD2 on 6 matching bases. Trimming pared 3 bases from V and 7 bases from J, leaving 22 bases between. Germline CDR1 DFQATT, CDR2 SNEGSKA (reference sequence). The CDR3 sequence is 15 residues long.

V gene TRBV15 combines with J gene TRBJ2-7, with 11 bases aligning to TRBD2. The CDR3 runs 15 residues. Germline CDR1 and CDR2: LNHNV and YYDKDF (reference sequence). The V segment lost 0 bases and the J segment 4 bases; nucleotides outside the gene matches: 2. This CDR3 is CATSRDTSGSYEQYF. The CDR3 coding sequence is TGTGCCACCAGCAGAGATACTAGCGGGAGTTACGAGCAGTACTTC.

In the case of this clonotype: A much larger clone sits a single nucleotide away, making a read error possible. The CDR3 DNA reads TGTGCCAGCAGCCAAGGGGGGCACTATGGCTACACCTTC. Translated, it gives CASSQGGHYGYTF. The chain links TRBV7-9 to TRBJ1-2, with TRBD1 as a possible D gene (6 bases). The CDR3 is 13 residues long. Between the trimmed V and J ends, which lost 5 bases and 3 bases, there was a span of 10 bases. The germline gives CDR1 SEHNR, CDR2 FQNEAQ (reference sequence).

This clonotype was seen a handful of times. The chain joins TRBV20-1 to TRBJ1-1; weak D call: TRBD1 (6 bases). Germline loops: CDR1 DFQATT, CDR2 SNEGSKA (reference sequence). The CDR3 is made up of 15 amino acids. V lost 0 bases, J lost 1 base, and 12 bases lay in between. The CDR3: CSARDRGGANTEAFF. The CDR3 DNA reads as TGCAGTGCTAGAGATCGGGGGGGCGCGAACACTGAAGCTTTCTTT.

This clonotype was seen a few times. The chain employs TRBV20-1 and TRBJ2-5, with D possibly TRBD1 on 5 matching bases. This CDR3 is 14 amino acids long. V was pared by 8 bases and J by 11 bases, with 27 bases between. The germline V gene encodes CDR1 DFQATT and CDR2 SNEGSKA (reference sequence). The CDR3 DNA reads TGCAGTCCAGCGCCCAGCAGGGCTGGCAATGAGCAGTACTTC. Translated: CSPAPSRAGNEQYF.

This clonotype appeared many times. The genes are TRBV20-1 and TRBJ2-1, with TRBD2 matching over 8 bases. The CDR3 spans 13 residues. Germline V CDR1 and CDR2: DFQATT, SNEGSKA (reference sequence). The V and J ends lost 3 bases and 5 bases, in that order; junction bases with no gene match: 3. The CDR3 DNA reads TGCAGTGCTAGCGGGGGGGCCCACAATGAGCAGTTCTTC. Translating gives CSASGGAHNEQFF.

This clonotype has ten or more counts. The chain is built from TRBV6-1 and TRBJ2-7; the D gene is possibly TRBD2 (6 bases). The V gene lost 7 bases and the J gene lost 4 bases, with 23 bases spanning the gap. CDR3 length equals 16 residues. Germline V gene data show CDR1 as MNHNS and CDR2 as SASEGT. The CDR3 nucleotides are TGTGCCAGCATCCAAGCAGGAGGGGCGATAGCGTACGAGCAGTACTTC. It codes for CASIQAGGAIAYEQYF.

Comments on this clonotype: This may be a read error: a much more frequent sequence differs by one nucleotide. The chain joins TRBV6-5 to TRBJ2-4, with D possibly TRBD2 on 6 matching bases. The DNA end is more similar to TRBJ2-7, so the J call may be wrong. The CDR3 is 14 residues long. Germline V gene sequence: CDR1 MNHEY, CDR2 SVGAGI. The CDR3, as DNA: TGTGCCAGCAGCCGGGGGTCCTCTCCCTACGAGCAGTACTTC. Its translation is CASSRGSSPYEQYF.

This clonotype was detected only a few times. J is TRBJ1-4 and V is TRBV21-1; TRBD1 reflects the table's D call only, with no check against the DNA. TRBV21-1 is designated a pseudogene. This CDR3 has 16 residues. The chain's CDR3 is CAIRWGARETYEKLFF. Here the CDR3 DNA reads TGTGCCATCAGATGGGGGGCTCGGGAAACTTATGAAAAACTGTTTTTT.

V and J are TRBV9 and TRBJ1-6, with 7 bases aligning to TRBD1. Per germline, CDR1 SGDLS and CDR2 YYNGEE. This CDR3 comprises 14 residues. The ends lost 2 bases at V and 6 bases at J; junction bases unmatched: 2. CDR3 bases: TGTGCCAGCAGCGTTGGGACAGCTAATTCACCCCTCCACTTT. It specifies CASSVGTANSPLHF.

This clonotype was observed at least ten times. This chain links TRBV11-2 with TRBJ2-7, with D perhaps matching TRBD1 or TRBD2 (5 bases each). V shed 2 bases and J shed 4 bases, with 9 bases lying between them. The germline V gene encodes CDR1 SGHAT and CDR2 FQNNGV. This CDR3 is built from 13 residues. In DNA, the CDR3 is TGTGCCAGCAGCTTACGGGACGGGTACGAGCAGTACTTC. It is translated as CASSLRDGYEQYF. Complete variable domain (other parts from reference TRBV11-2 and TRBJ2-7): EAGVAQSPRYKIIEKRQSVAFWCNPISGHATLYWYQQILGQGPKLLIQFQNNGVVDDSQLPKDRFSAERLKGVDSTLKIQPAKLEDSAVYLCASSLRDGYEQYFGPGTRLTVT.